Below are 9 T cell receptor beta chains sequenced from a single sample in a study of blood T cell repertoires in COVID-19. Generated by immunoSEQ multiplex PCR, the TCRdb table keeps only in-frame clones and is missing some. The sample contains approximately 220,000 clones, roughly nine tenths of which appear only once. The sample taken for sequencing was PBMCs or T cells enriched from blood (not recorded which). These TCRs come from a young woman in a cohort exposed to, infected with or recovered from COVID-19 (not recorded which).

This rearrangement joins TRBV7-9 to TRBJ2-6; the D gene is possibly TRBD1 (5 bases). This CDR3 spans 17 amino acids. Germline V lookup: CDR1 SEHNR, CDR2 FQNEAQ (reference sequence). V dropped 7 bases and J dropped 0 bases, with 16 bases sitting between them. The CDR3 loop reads CASTRQNPHSGANVLTF. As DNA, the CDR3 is TGTGCCAGCACCCGACAGAATCCTCACTCTGGGGCCAACGTCCTGACTTTC. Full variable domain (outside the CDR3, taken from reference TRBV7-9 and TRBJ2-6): DTGVSQNPRHKITKRGQNVTFRCDPISEHNRLYWYRQTLGQGPEFLTYFQNEAQLEKSRLLSDRFSAERPKGSFSTLEIQRTEQGDSAMYLCASTRQNPHSGANVLTFGAGSRLTVL.

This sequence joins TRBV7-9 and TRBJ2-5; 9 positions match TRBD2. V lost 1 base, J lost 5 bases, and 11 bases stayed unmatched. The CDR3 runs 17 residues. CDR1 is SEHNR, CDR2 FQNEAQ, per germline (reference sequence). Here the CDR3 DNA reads TGTGCCAGCAGCTTAGATAGCCTAGCGGGGCGAGGGGAGACCCAGTACTTC. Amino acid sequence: CASSLDSLAGRGETQYF.

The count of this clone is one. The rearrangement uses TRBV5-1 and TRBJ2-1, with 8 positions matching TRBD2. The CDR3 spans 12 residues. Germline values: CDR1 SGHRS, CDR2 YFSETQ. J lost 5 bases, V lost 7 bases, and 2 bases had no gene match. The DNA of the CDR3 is TGCGCCAGCGGGACTAGGGACAATGAGCAGTTCTTC. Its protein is CASGTRDNEQFF.

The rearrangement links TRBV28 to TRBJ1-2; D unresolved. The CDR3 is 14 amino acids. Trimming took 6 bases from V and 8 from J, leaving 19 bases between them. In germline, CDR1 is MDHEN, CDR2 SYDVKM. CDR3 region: CASSTPTDGGGYTF. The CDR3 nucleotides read TGTGCCAGCAGCACTCCAACCGACGGAGGCGGCTACACCTTC.

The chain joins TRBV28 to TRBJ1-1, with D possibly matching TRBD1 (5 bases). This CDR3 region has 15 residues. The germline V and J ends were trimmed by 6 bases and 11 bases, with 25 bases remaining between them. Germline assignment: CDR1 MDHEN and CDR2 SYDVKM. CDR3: CASSYDREFVPAAFF. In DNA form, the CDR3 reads TGTGCCAGCAGCTACGACAGAGAATTCGTCCCTGCCGCTTTCTTT.

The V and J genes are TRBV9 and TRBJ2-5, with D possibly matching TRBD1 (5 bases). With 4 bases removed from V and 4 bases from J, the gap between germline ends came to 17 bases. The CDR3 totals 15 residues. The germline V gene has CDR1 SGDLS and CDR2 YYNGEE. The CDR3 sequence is CASSLDSTRSETQYF. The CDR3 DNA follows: TGTGCCAGCAGCCTCGACAGCACGAGGTCAGAGACCCAGTACTTC.

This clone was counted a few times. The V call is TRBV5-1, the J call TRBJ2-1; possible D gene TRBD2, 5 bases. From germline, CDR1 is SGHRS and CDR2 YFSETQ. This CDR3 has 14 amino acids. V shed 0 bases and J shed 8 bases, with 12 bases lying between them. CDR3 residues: CASSLAQVGDEQFF. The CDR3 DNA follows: TGCGCCAGCAGCTTGGCGCAGGTGGGAGATGAGCAGTTCTTC.

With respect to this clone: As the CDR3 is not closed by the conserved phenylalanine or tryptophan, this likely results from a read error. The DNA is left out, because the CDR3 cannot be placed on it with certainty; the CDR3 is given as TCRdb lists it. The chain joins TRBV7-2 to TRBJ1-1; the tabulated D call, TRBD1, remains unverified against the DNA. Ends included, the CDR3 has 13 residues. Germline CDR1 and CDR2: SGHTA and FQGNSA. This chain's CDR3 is CASSLSRGTRGPR.

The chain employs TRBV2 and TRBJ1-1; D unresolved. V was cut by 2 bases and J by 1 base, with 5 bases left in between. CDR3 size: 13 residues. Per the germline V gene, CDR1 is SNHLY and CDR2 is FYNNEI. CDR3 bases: TGTGCCAGCAGTGAATCAGGGAACACTGAAGCTTTCTTT. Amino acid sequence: CASSESGNTEAFF.